This paragraph reports one T cell receptor beta chain. Reverse transcription used roughly 0.45 to 1 ug RNA and random hexamers. TCRdb processed the immunoSEQ multiplex PCR reads anew with MiXCR; each CDR3 protein has one entry. The sample lists 95,000 to 150,000 distinct CDR3 sequences; over 90% were seen once. The data were obtained in a study of CD8 T cells in Susac syndrome. Germline V gene data show CDR1 as SNHLY and CDR2 as FYNNEI. The junction had 10 bases not matched to a gene; V was cut back by 4 bases and J by 5 bases. The length of the CDR3 is 16 residues. This sequence joins TRBV2 and TRBJ2-5, with 10 bases lining up with TRBD2. This TCR came from a human donor with Susac syndrome. Sequencing was done on a sample of CD4+ T cells from PBMCs. CDR3 region: CASSGGSGRAGETQYF. In DNA, the CDR3 is TGTGCCAGCAGTGGAGGCAGCGGGAGGGCCGGGGAGACCCAGTACTTC.